What follows describes a single T cell receptor beta chain. CDR1 MNHEY and CDR2 SMNVEV come from the germline V gene (reference sequence). V was shortened by 2 bases and J by 5 bases, with 7 bases between the two germline ends. The CDR3 is made up of 14 amino acids. This sample is part of a study of blood T cell repertoires in COVID-19. Study-wide background: Samples taken during acute and convalescent COVID-19 were collected in the United States, Italy and Spain. PBMCs, B-cell-depleted T cells, or T cells provided the cDNA or gDNA that made up the material.

In the original workflow: How many nucleated cells were present was estimated from reference gene primer amplification. Sequenced by immunoSEQ multiplex PCR; TCRdb stores in-frame clones only, minus some. V and J calls and clone size come straight from that table; D and trimming were deduced from the DNA. The sample lists roughly 250,000 clones; around 84% were seen once. The chain carries TRBV27 and TRBJ1-6, with TRBD1 as a possible D gene (6 bases). Sequenced input: peripheral blood. This clonotype was obtained from a woman between 40 and 55 years old who had recovered from COVID-19. CDR3 region: CASSLGTHNSPLHF. For the CDR3, the DNA is TGTGCCAGCAGTTTAGGGACACATAATTCACCCCTCCACTTT.